These 10 T cell receptor beta chains originate from one sample sequenced in a study of Siglec-9 on CD8 T cells in melanoma. Here immunoSEQ multiplex PCR was the method, and the copy in TCRdb shows in-frame clones only, minus some. This sample has about 33,000 clones, with around 81% found just once. Specimen: Siglec-9- CD8+ T cells sorted from blood. The receptors originated from a human donor in good health.

V usage is TRBV19 and J usage is TRBJ1-5; no definite D call. CDR1 is LNHDA, CDR2 SQIVND, per germline (reference sequence). V was pared by 0 bases and J by 3 bases, with 12 bases between. The CDR3 spans 16 residues. CDR3: CASSIDFLPFNQPQHF. The CDR3, as DNA: TGTGCCAGTAGTATAGATTTTTTACCTTTCAATCAGCCCCAGCATTTT.

The chain recombines TRBV5-4 with TRBJ1-5, with D possibly TRBD1 on 5 matching bases. This CDR3 comprises 14 residues. CDR1 SGHNT and CDR2 YYREEE come from the germline V gene (reference sequence). The ends were cut back, 1 base at V and 6 bases at J, with 11 bases in the middle. CDR3 protein: CASSLRGDGQPQHF. Here the CDR3 DNA reads TGTGCCAGCAGCTTGAGAGGGGATGGTCAGCCCCAGCATTTT.

There are a few counts of this clone. The chain carries TRBV4-1 and TRBJ2-2; D possibly uses TRBD1 or TRBD2 (6 bases each). The V gene lost 0 bases and the J gene lost 4 bases, with 12 bases spanning the gap. This CDR3 comprises 16 residues. Per germline, CDR1 MGHRA and CDR2 YSYEKL. The CDR3: CASSQDPGAVTGELFF. The CDR3 DNA is TGCGCCAGCAGCCAAGATCCGGGGGCCGTCACCGGGGAGCTGTTTTTT.

The genes are TRBV7-8 and TRBJ2-1; D is possibly TRBD2 (6 bases). Germline V CDR1 and CDR2: SGHVS, FQNEAQ. Deletions cut 7 bases from V and 0 bases from J, with 10 bases between. This CDR3 is built from 14 residues. The CDR3 region has the DNA TGTGCCAGCACCTCGGGGGTCTCCTACAATGAGCAGTTCTTC. It is translated as CASTSGVSYNEQFF.

V is TRBV11-1 and J is TRBJ2-7, with 12 bases identical to TRBD1. This CDR3 contains 15 residues. Germline V lookup: CDR1 SGHAT, CDR2 FQDESV (reference sequence). J was trimmed by 4 bases and V by 4 bases; bases with no gene match: 5. The CDR3 DNA follows: TGTGCCAGCAGCTGGGGACAGGGGGCTACATACGAGCAGTACTTC. The encoded protein is CASSWGQGATYEQYF.

In this sample, this clone turned up a few times. The chain is built from TRBV25-1 and TRBJ1-2, with no clear D. In germline, CDR1 is MGHDK, CDR2 SYGVNS. V dropped 4 bases and J dropped 8 bases, with 11 bases sitting between them. There are 12 residues in the CDR3. DNA of the CDR3: TGTGCCAGCAGTGGGATAAGGATCGGCTACACCTTC. It specifies CASSGIRIGYTF.

This chain connects TRBV30 to TRBJ2-7; no reliable D call. The CDR3 covers 13 residues. V dropped 0 bases and J dropped 4 bases, with 10 bases sitting between them. The V gene's germline CDR1 is GTSNPN and CDR2 SVGIG (reference sequence). The DNA for the CDR3 is TGTGCCTGGAGTGTGGGCAAAGCGTACGAGCAGTACTTC. Residues: CAWSVGKAYEQYF.

This chain joins TRBV28 and TRBJ2-7; TRBD2 matches 12 bases. The V gene end was trimmed by 8 bases and the J gene end by 5 bases; junction bases not matched to a gene: 7. There are 14 residues in the CDR3. Germline CDR1 is MDHEN and CDR2 is SYDVKM. For the CDR3, the DNA is TGTGCCAGCGAGTGGACTAGCGGGATGAACGAGCAGTACTTC. Translated, it gives CASEWTSGMNEQYF.

The chain has TRBV27 and TRBJ2-3, with 8 positions matching TRBD2. With V trimmed by 5 bases and J by 0 bases, 13 bases remained unmatched. This CDR3 is built from 18 residues. CDR1 and CDR2 (germline): MNHEY, SMNVEV (reference sequence). The CDR3 spells CASSPTLGSGVSTDTQYF. The CDR3 DNA sequence: TGTGCCAGCAGTCCTACGTTAGGTAGCGGGGTCAGCACAGATACGCAGTATTTT.

The chain links TRBV19 to TRBJ2-7; 7 bases are a match to TRBD1. With V trimmed by 3 bases and J by 4 bases, 6 bases remained unmatched. From germline, CDR1 is LNHDA and CDR2 SQIVND (reference sequence). The CDR3 is 14 residues long. Here the CDR3 DNA reads TGTGCCAGTAGTATTTGGGGACAGCCATACGAGCAGTACTTC. This sequence encodes CASSIWGQPYEQYF.